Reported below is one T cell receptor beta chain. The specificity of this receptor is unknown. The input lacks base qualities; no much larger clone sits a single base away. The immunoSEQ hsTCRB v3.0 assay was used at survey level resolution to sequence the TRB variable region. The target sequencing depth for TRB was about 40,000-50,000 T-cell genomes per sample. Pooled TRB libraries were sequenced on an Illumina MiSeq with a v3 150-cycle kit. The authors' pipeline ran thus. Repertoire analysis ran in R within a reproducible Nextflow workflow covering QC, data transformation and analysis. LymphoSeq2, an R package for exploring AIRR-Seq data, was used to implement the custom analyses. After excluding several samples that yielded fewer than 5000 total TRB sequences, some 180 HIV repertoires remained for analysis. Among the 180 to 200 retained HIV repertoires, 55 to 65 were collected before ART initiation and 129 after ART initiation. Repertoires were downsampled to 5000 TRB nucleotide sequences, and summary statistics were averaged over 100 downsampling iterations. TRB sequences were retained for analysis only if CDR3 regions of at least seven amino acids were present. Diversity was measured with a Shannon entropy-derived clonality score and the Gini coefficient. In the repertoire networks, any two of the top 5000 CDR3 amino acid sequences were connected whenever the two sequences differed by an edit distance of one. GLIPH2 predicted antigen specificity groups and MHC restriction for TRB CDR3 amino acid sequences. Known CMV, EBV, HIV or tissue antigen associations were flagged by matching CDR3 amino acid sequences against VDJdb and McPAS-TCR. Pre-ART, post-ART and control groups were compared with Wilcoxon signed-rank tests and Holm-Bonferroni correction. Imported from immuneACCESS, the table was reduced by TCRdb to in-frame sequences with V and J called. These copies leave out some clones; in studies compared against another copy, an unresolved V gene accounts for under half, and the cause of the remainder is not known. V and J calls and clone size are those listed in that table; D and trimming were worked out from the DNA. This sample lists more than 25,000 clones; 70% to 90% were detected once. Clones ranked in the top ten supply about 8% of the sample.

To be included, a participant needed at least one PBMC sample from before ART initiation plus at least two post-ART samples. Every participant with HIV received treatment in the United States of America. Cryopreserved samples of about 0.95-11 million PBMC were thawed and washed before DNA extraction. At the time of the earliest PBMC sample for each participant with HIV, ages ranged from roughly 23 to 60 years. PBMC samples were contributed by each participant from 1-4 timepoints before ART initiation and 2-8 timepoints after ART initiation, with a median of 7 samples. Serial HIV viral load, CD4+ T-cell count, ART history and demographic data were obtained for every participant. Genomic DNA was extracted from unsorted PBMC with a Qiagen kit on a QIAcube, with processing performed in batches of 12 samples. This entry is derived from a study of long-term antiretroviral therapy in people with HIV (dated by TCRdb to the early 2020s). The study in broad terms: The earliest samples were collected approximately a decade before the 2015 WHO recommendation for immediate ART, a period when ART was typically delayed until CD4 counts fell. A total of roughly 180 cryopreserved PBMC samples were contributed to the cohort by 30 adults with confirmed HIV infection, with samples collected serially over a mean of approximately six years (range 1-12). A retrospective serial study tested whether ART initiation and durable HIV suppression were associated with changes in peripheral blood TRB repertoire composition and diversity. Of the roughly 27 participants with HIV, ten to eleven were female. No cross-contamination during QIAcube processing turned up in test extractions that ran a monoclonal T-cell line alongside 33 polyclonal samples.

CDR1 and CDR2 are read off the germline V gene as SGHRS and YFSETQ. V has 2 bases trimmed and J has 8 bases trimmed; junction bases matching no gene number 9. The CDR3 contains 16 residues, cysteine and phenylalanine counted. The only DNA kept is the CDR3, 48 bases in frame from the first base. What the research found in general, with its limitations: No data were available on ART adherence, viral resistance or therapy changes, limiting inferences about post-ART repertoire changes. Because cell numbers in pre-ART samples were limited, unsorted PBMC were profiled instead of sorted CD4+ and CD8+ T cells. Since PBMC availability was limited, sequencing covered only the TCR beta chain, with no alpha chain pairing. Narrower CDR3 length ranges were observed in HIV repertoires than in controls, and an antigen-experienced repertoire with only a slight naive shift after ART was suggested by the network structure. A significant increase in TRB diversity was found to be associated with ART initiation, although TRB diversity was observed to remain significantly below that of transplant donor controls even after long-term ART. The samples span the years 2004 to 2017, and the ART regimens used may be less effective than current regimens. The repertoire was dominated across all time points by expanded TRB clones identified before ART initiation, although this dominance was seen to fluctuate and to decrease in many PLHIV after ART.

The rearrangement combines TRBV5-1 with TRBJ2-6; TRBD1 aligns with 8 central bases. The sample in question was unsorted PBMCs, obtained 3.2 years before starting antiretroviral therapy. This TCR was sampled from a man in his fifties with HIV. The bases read TGCGCCAGCAGCTTCAGGCAGGGGGCGGGGACCAACGTCCTGACTTTC. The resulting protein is CASSFRQGAGTNVLTF.